A selection of T cell receptor beta chains follows, all from one sample in a study of metastatic and nonmetastatic thyroid tumors. TCRdb re-processed the PCR reads through MiXCR. The table includes 20,000 or so clones, about a sixth detected once. Material: blood. These receptors were collected from a female donor with papillary thyroid cancer or a benign thyroid nodule (not recorded which). Some clones in this sample may be carry-over from other donors' samples. Both conserved end residues are part of each CDR3. D genes are given only for firm matches. Only part of the rows carry a size: once, few, many, or a class if the clone is expanded.

>TRBD1|TRBV18|TRBJ2-7|many
CASSPGQGPVNEQYF
TGTGCCAGCTCACCGGGACAGGGCCCCGTGAACGAGCAGTACTTC
>.|TRBV30|TRBJ1-3|many
CAWGAGSFSGNTIYF
TGTGCCTGGGGGGCGGGTTCGTTCTCTGGAAACACCATATATTTT
>.|TRBV12-3/TRBV12-4|TRBJ1-1|many
CASSFLGQNTEAFF
TGTGCCAGCAGTTTCTTGGGACAGAACACTGAAGCTTTCTTT
>.|TRBV6-1|TRBJ2-5|few
CATLRNQRETQYF
TGTGCCACATTAAGGAACCAACGGGAGACCCAGTACTTC
>TRBD2|TRBV4-1|TRBJ2-1|few
CASSQALAGGPYNEQFF
TGCGCCAGCAGCCAGGCTTTAGCGGGGGGACCATACAATGAGCAGTTCTTC
>.|TRBV11-2|TRBJ2-6|.
CASSAGHGVSGANVLTF
TGTGCCAGCAGCGCGGGACACGGTGTCTCTGGGGCCAACGTCCTGACTTTC
>TRBD1|TRBV5-1|TRBJ1-2|few
CASSPRTGGARSGYTF
TGCGCCAGCAGCCCCCGGACAGGGGGCGCCCGGAGTGGCTACACCTTC
>.|TRBV5-1|TRBJ2-7|many
CASSRDITYEQYF
TGCGCCAGCAGTAGGGACATTACCTACGAGCAGTACTTC
>.|TRBV5-8|TRBJ2-1|many
CASSHVPGLGDEQFF
TGTGCCAGCAGCCACGTACCGGGACTGGGCGATGAGCAGTTCTTC
>TRBD1|TRBV28|TRBJ1-5|medium-sized
CASSLDRANSNQPQHF
TGTGCCAGCAGCCTCGACAGGGCCAATAGCAATCAGCCCCAGCATTTT
>.|TRBV6-1|TRBJ1-1|.
CASRLSAGTEAFF
TGTGCCAGCAGACTCTCGGCAGGAACTGAAGCTTTCTTT
>.|TRBV20-1|TRBJ1-1|many
CSARDLGPNTEAFF
TGCAGTGCTAGAGATTTGGGCCCCAACACTGAAGCTTTCTTT
>TRBD1|TRBV9|TRBJ1-1|.
CASSPQDREVITEAFF
TGTGCCAGCAGCCCCCAGGACAGGGAGGTGATCACTGAAGCTTTCTTT
>.|TRBV6-1|TRBJ1-1|few
CAAAPTTPNTEAFF
TGTGCCGCGGCACCCACAACCCCGAACACTGAAGCTTTCTTT
>.|TRBV7-9|TRBJ1-2|many
CASSSRGSIHYGYTF
TGTGCCAGCAGCTCCAGAGGGTCCATTCACTATGGCTACACCTTC
>TRBD2|TRBV19|TRBJ2-2|many
CASSRGGPGELFF
TGTGCCAGTAGTCGGGGGGGCCCCGGGGAGCTGTTTTTT
>TRBD2|TRBV3-1|TRBJ2-1|many
CASSPNGRGEQFF
TGTGCCAGCAGCCCAAACGGGAGGGGTGAGCAGTTCTTC
>.|TRBV9|TRBJ2-3|many
CASSVWGGPTDTQYF
TGTGCCAGCAGCGTATGGGGGGGGCCAACAGATACGCAGTATTTT
>.|TRBV5-1|TRBJ2-1|many
CASSRAESGPYNEQFF
TGCGCCAGCAGCCGAGCCGAGTCAGGGCCCTACAATGAGCAGTTCTTC
>TRBD2|TRBV19|TRBJ2-1|many
CASSIVGTSVSSYNEQFF
TGTGCCAGTAGTATAGTAGGGACTAGCGTTAGCTCCTACAATGAGCAGTTCTTC
>.|TRBV6-6|TRBJ2-7|medium-sized
CASSYSQGSYEQYF
TGTGCCAGCAGTTACTCTCAGGGTTCCTACGAGCAGTACTTC
>TRBD1|TRBV15|TRBJ1-5|many
CATSTEGQPSNQPQHF
TGTGCCACCAGCACCGAGGGACAGCCTAGCAATCAGCCCCAGCATTTT